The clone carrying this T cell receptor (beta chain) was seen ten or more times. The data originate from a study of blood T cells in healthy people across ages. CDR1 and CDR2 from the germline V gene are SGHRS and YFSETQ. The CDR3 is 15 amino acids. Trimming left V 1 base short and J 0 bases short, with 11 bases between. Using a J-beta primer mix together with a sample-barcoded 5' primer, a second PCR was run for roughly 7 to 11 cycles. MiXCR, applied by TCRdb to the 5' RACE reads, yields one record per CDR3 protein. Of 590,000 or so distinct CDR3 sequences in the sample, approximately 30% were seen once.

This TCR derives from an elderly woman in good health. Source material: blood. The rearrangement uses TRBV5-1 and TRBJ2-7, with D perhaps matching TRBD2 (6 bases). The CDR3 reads CASSLNGGGSYEQYF. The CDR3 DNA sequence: TGCGCCAGCAGCTTGAATGGGGGAGGCTCCTACGAGCAGTACTTC.